This T cell receptor (beta chain) was recorded in a study of CD8 T cells in ankylosing spondylitis (dated by TCRdb to 2015 to 2018). For the wider study: The study set out to find disease-linked TCR variants by profiling T cell receptor beta repertoires in ankylosing spondylitis patients and healthy donors. The full study cohort comprised roughly 24 ankylosing spondylitis patients and roughly 100 healthy donors. Peripheral blood samples were taken, and synovial fluid was additionally collected from ankylosing spondylitis patients.

CDR1 and CDR2 are read off the germline V gene as SGHAT and FQNNGV. Taken from cysteine to phenylalanine, the CDR3 has 18 residues. Only the CDR3 DNA stays, 54 bases, in frame from base 1. Between the V and J ends, shortened by 2 bases and 5 bases respectively, the junction contains 24 bases. As to this clonotype: Its binding antigen is unknown. Per-base quality was not reported, and no clone a single base away is much larger than it.

What the authors observed across the whole study: Some of the motif variants had been reported before in the synovial fluid and blood of reactive arthritis patients, a finding that suggests common disease-initiation mechanisms. Significant enrichment of the disease-linked clones was reported in matched synovial fluid samples from ankylosing spondylitis patients. A TCR beta motif made up of several highly homologous amino acid variants appeared to be characteristic of blood from ankylosing spondylitis patients. The disease-linked clones showed a CD8+ phenotype and occurred at relatively low frequencies in peripheral blood.

Data came from an Illumina HiSeq 2500. TCR beta libraries were prepared by quantitative 5'-RACE with molecular barcodes. The authors processed their data as follows. Disease-linked TCR variants were identified with a new computational method built on a probabilistic model of VDJ rearrangement. Through fastp at Q25 and MiXCR, TCRdb rebuilt clones from the public reads, retaining in-frame beta chains. Under each unique CDR3 protein, matching rows form one entry showing the most common genes and DNA. These V and J calls derive from TCRdb rather than the authors' analysis. The sample records hundreds of thousands of distinct CDR3 sequences, 20% to 30% of which are singletons. Clones ranked in the top ten supply roughly 0.8% of the sample.

What was sequenced was blood, either unsorted or a sorted T cell fraction (not recorded which). This clonotype originated in a male donor with ankylosing spondylitis. The V and J genes are TRBV11-2 and TRBJ1-1, with no confidently assigned D gene. The CDR3 region has the sequence CASSLNNNFGRELTEAFF. The DNA is as follows: TGTGCCAGCAGCTTAAACAATAACTTCGGCAGAGAGTTGACTGAAGCTTTCTTT.